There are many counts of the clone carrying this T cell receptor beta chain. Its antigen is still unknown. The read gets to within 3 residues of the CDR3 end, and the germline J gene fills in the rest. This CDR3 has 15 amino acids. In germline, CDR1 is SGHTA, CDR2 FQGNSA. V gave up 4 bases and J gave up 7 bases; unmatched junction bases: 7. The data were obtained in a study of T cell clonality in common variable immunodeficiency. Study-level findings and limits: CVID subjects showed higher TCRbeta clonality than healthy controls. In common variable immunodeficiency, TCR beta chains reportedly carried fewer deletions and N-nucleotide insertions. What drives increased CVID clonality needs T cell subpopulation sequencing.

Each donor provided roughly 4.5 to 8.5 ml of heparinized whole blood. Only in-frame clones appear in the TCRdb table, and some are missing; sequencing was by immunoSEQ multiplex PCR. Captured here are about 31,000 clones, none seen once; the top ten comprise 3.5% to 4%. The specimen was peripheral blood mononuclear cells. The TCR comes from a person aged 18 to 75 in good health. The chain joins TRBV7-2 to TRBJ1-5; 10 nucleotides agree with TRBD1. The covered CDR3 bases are TGTGCCAGCAGCTACGGACAGGGGGGTGGACAGCCC. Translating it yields CASSYGQGGGQP. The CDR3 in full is CASSYGQGGGQPQHF.